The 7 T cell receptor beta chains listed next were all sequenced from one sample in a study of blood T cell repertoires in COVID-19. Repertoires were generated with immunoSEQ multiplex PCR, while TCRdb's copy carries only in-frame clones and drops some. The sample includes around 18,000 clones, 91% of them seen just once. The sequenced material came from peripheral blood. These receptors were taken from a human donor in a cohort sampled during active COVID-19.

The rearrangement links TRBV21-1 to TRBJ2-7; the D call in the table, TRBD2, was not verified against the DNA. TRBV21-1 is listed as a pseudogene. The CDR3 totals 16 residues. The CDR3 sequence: CASSKGRGPLSYEQYF. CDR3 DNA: TGTGCCAGCAGCAAGGGGCGGGGGCCCCTCTCCTACGAGCAGTACTTC.

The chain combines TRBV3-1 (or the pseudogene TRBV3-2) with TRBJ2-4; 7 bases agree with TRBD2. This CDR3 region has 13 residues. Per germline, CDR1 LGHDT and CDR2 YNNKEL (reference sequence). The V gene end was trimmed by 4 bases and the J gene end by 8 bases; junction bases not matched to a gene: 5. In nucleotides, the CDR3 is TGTGCCAGCAGCCGACGGGGGGAGGACATTCAGTACTTC. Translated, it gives CASSRRGEDIQYF.

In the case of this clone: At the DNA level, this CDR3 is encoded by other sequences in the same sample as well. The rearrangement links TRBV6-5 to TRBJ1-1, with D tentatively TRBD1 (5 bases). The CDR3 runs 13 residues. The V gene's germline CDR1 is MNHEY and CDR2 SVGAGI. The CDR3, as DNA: TGTGCTATCGCGGGGCAAATGAACACTGAAGCTTTCTTT. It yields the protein CAIAGQMNTEAFF.

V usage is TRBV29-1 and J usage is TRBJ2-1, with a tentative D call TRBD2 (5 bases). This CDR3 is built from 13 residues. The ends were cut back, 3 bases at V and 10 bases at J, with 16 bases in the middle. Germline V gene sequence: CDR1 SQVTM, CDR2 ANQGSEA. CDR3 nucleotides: TGCAGCGTTGAGGGATACCGAGGAGGCGAGCAGTTCTTC. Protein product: CSVEGYRGGEQFF.

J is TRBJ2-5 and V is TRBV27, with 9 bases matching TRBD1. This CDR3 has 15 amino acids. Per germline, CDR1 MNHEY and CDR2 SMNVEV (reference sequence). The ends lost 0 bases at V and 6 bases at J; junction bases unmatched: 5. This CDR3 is CASSLSWTGAQTQYF. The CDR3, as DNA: TGTGCCAGCAGTTTATCGTGGACAGGGGCGCAGACCCAGTACTTC.

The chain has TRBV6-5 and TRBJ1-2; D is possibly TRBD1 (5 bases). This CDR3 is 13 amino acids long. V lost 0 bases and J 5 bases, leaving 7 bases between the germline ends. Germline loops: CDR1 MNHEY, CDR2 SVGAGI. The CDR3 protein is CASSYSTEYGYTF. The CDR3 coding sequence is TGTGCCAGCAGTTACTCGACAGAGTATGGCTACACCTTC.

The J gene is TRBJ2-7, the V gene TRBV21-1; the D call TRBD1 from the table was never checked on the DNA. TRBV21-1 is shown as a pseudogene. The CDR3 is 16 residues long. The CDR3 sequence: CASSSKAKQGIDEQYF. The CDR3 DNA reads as TGTGCCAGCAGCTCTAAAGCAAAGCAGGGGATCGACGAGCAGTACTTC.